The 27 T cell receptor beta chains presented below share a single source sample, sequenced in a study of T cells after yellow fever vaccination (dated by TCRdb to 2018 to 2020). Receptor libraries were prepared by 5' RACE. These reads were obtained on an Illumina HiSeq 2500. The raw public data were reprocessed by TCRdb itself: fastp quality trimming at Q25, MiXCR clonotype calling, in-frame beta chains only. Rows merge per CDR3 protein into single entries with the most common DNA and genes. The sample table lists around 610,000 distinct CDR3 sequences, about 13% of them with a count of one. The ten largest clones represent over 12% of the sample. What this sample's treatment or condition label stands for: live attenuated yellow fever vaccine strain. The sample in question was PBMCs, obtained on the day of the yellow fever booster vaccination. All receptors derive from a man aged 25-40 years who received the YFV17D yellow fever vaccine.

This rearrangement joins TRBV19 to TRBJ2-7; D ambiguous. The ends were cut back, 4 bases at V and 2 bases at J, with 12 bases in the middle. The CDR3 runs 14 residues. CDR1 and CDR2 from the germline V gene are LNHDA and SQIVND (reference sequence). The DNA for the CDR3 is TGTGCCAGTAGTAGGGCTAGTGGAACCTACGAGCAGTACTTC. It yields the protein CASSRASGTYEQYF.

The genes are TRBV20-1 and TRBJ2-7; 12 bases line up with TRBD2. Per germline, CDR1 DFQATT and CDR2 SNEGSKA (reference sequence). The length of the CDR3 is 15 residues. V dropped 4 bases and J dropped 7; count of bases not matched to a gene: 11. The CDR3 region has the DNA TGCAGTGCTATCCTAGCGGGAGGGCCCCGGGGGGAGCAGTACTTC. This sequence encodes CSAILAGGPRGEQYF.

V is TRBV5-1 and J is TRBJ2-3, with 10 bases lining up with TRBD2. Germline trimming cut 4 bases from V and 4 bases from J; bases unmatched to any gene: 6. The CDR3 is 15 amino acids. The V gene's germline CDR1 is SGHRS and CDR2 YFSETQ. The CDR3 DNA is TGCGCCAGCAGCGGAGCTAGCGGGAGTTCAGATACGCAGTATTTT. Amino acid sequence: CASSGASGSSDTQYF.

This clonotype was observed many times. V gene TRBV5-1 combines with J gene TRBJ2-2; a weak D match, TRBD1 (5 bases). Trimming removed 2 bases from V and 3 bases from J, with 8 bases in between. Germline V gene sequence: CDR1 SGHRS, CDR2 YFSETQ. This CDR3 comprises 14 residues. For the CDR3, the DNA is TGCGCCAGCAGCTTCGGACAACACACCGGGGAGCTGTTTTTT. The encoded protein is CASSFGQHTGELFF. Using reference TRBV5-1 and TRBJ2-2 for the parts outside the CDR3, the full variable domain is KAGVTQTPRYLIKTRGQQVTLSCSPISGHRSVSWYQQTPGQGLQFLFEYFSETQRNKGNFPGRFSGRQFSNSRSEMNVSTLELGDSALYLCASSFGQHTGELFFGEGSRLTVL.

V usage is TRBV5-5 and J usage is TRBJ1-1, with no clear D. The V gene's germline CDR1 is SGHKS and CDR2 YYEKEE (reference sequence). V was cut by 1 base and J by 1 base, with 8 bases left in between. This CDR3 comprises 14 residues. This CDR3 reads CASSLIYGNTEAFF. The CDR3 nucleotides read TGTGCCAGCAGCTTGATATACGGGAACACTGAAGCTTTCTTT.

There are a few counts of this clonotype. The gene calls are TRBV5-1 and TRBJ1-1; 9 bases agree with TRBD1. J lost 10 bases, V lost 3 bases, and 13 bases had no gene match. In germline, CDR1 is SGHRS, CDR2 YFSETQ. The CDR3 runs 15 residues. The CDR3 sequence is CASSSGTGTRRGAFF. The CDR3, as DNA: TGCGCCAGCAGCTCCGGGACAGGGACAAGGCGAGGAGCTTTCTTT.

This clonotype was found a few times. The chain has TRBV29-1 and TRBJ2-1, with 9 bases that match TRBD2. The ends lost 3 bases at V and 2 bases at J; junction bases unmatched: 5. This CDR3 region has 15 residues. Germline V lookup: CDR1 SQVTM, CDR2 ANQGSEA. The CDR3 coding sequence is TGCAGCGTTGATGGGGGACTAGCCGCCTACAATGAGCAGTTCTTC. The encoded protein is CSVDGGLAAYNEQFF.

The chain is built from TRBV11-2 and TRBJ2-1; D unresolved. CDR3 size: 18 residues. CDR1 and CDR2 (germline): SGHAT, FQNNGV. The V gene lost 0 bases and the J gene lost 9 bases, with 24 bases spanning the gap. The CDR3 region has the DNA TGTGCCAGCAGCTTAGATAGGAACGCCGCCGTGGTCCAAAGTGAGCAGTTCTTC. Its protein is CASSLDRNAAVVQSEQFF.

This clonotype was seen more than once but under ten times. The rearrangement uses TRBV5-4 and TRBJ2-1; D gene ambiguous. The germline CDR1 and CDR2 sequences are SGHNT and YYREEE (reference sequence). The V and J ends lost 4 bases and 8 bases respectively, with 13 bases between them. The CDR3 sequence is 13 residues long. CDR3 amino acids: CASSPNPEHEQFF. CDR3 in DNA: TGTGCCAGCAGCCCTAACCCAGAGCATGAGCAGTTCTTC.

In this sample, this clonotype turned up many times. The chain couples TRBV7-8 to TRBJ1-2, with 10 bases aligning to TRBD1. The length of the CDR3 is 14 residues. J was trimmed by 5 bases and V by 7 bases; bases with no gene match: 7. Per the germline V gene, CDR1 is SGHVS and CDR2 is FQNEAQ. This chain's CDR3 is CASTLGQGLYGYTF. CDR3 in DNA: TGTGCCAGCACCTTGGGACAGGGGTTATATGGCTACACCTTC.

This clonotype was counted only a few times. The V gene is TRBV12-3 or TRBV12-4, the J gene TRBJ1-6; the D gene is possibly TRBD1 (6 bases). V was cut by 5 bases and J by 9 bases, with 11 bases left in between. CDR3 size: 13 residues. For the CDR3, the DNA is TGTGCCAGCAGTCTCGGACAGATTTCACCCCTCCACTTT. It codes for CASSLGQISPLHF.

This clonotype was picked up many times. The rearrangement joins TRBV20-1 to TRBJ2-7; D remains ambiguous. This CDR3 is built from 13 residues. Trimming took 5 bases from V and 7 from J, leaving 18 bases between them. The germline V gene encodes CDR1 DFQATT and CDR2 SNEGSKA (reference sequence). The CDR3 sequence is CSAGPKLPGEQYF. DNA of the CDR3: TGCAGTGCTGGGCCCAAACTACCGGGTGAGCAGTACTTC.

In its sample, this clonotype was seen a few times. V usage is TRBV12-3 or TRBV12-4 and J usage is TRBJ2-4; a possible D gene is TRBD1 (7 bases). The CDR3 runs 12 residues. Trimming took 5 bases from V and 10 from J, leaving 12 bases between them. CDR3 nucleotide sequence: TGTGCCAGCAGTGGAGGGGGCACGATTCAGTACTTC. Translated: CASSGGGTIQYF.

This clonotype was observed a few times. Relative to the germline gene, one junction end is altered; a read error may explain this. J is TRBJ2-4 and V is TRBV6-5; D is perhaps TRBD1 (6 bases). Germline CDR1 and CDR2: MNHEY and SVGAGI. CDR3 length: 15 amino acids. In DNA, the CDR3 is TGTGCCAGCACTTACATGCAGGGGGCCAAAAACATTCAGTACTTC. Translation: CASTYMQGAKNIQYF.

V usage is TRBV20-1 and J usage is TRBJ2-7; D call uncertain. This CDR3 is built from 13 residues. Germline V lookup: CDR1 DFQATT, CDR2 SNEGSKA (reference sequence). V was cut by 6 bases and J by 4 bases, with 16 bases left in between. The CDR3 is CSAKPASVYEQYF. Here the CDR3 DNA reads TGCAGTGCGAAACCAGCTTCTGTGTACGAGCAGTACTTC.

This chain connects TRBV11-3 to TRBJ2-1; 9 bases match TRBD2. The CDR3 covers 15 residues. J lost 5 bases, V lost 1 base, and 3 bases had no gene match. CDR1 and CDR2 from the germline V gene are SGHNT and YENEEA. Here the CDR3 reads CASSLVREGHNEQFF. CDR3 in DNA: TGTGCCAGCAGCTTAGTGCGGGAGGGTCACAATGAGCAGTTCTTC.

This chain uses TRBV20-1 with TRBJ2-2, with D maybe TRBD2 (5 bases). CDR1 and CDR2 from the germline V gene are DFQATT and SNEGSKA (reference sequence). Trimming took 1 base from V and 4 from J, leaving 10 bases between them. The length of the CDR3 is 14 residues. CDR3 sequence reads: CSARGETGTGELFF. CDR3 coding DNA: TGCAGTGCTAGAGGGGAGACGGGCACCGGGGAGCTGTTTTTT.

V is TRBV7-8 and J is TRBJ2-7; TRBD2 aligns across 9 bases. This CDR3 has 18 amino acids. V gave up 4 bases and J gave up 4 bases; unmatched junction bases: 17. The germline gives CDR1 SGHVS, CDR2 FQNEAQ. The chain's CDR3 is CASSSYDWVAGDIYEQYF. The CDR3 DNA reads as TGTGCCAGCAGCTCATACGACTGGGTAGCGGGAGATATTTACGAGCAGTACTTC.

The chain has TRBV4-3 and TRBJ1-2; D not resolved. The CDR3 runs to 13 residues. The V end was cut by 0 bases, the J end by 6 bases, with 8 bases between. Germline CDR1 LGHNA, CDR2 YSLEER. The CDR3 protein is CASSQDHGDGYTF. Here the CDR3 DNA reads TGCGCCAGCAGCCAAGATCACGGGGATGGCTACACCTTC.

This clonotype came up many times. The rearrangement uses TRBV5-1 and TRBJ2-1, with 9 bases fitting TRBD1. This CDR3 has 18 amino acids. Germline CDR1 and CDR2: SGHRS and YFSETQ. The V gene end was trimmed by 6 bases and the J gene end by 0 bases; junction bases not matched to a gene: 13. CDR3 DNA: TGCGCCAGCAAAGGGGGACAGGGTGTGTCAAACTCCTACAATGAGCAGTTCTTC. Its protein product is CASKGGQGVSNSYNEQFF.

This clonotype was seen a few times. The chain carries TRBV27 and TRBJ2-5; D call uncertain. V lost 3 bases and J 1 base, leaving 9 bases between the germline ends. From germline, CDR1 is MNHEY and CDR2 SMNVEV (reference sequence). The CDR3 is 14 amino acids. Here the CDR3 DNA reads TGTGCCAGCAGTTTGCTCAGGACCCAAGAGACCCAGTACTTC. It yields the protein CASSLLRTQETQYF.

This clonotype turned up a few times. The chain has TRBV2 and TRBJ1-2; D is undetermined. Germline assignment: CDR1 SNHLY and CDR2 FYNNEI. The V end lost 4 bases, the J end lost 3 bases, and 9 bases lay between the germline ends. The CDR3 runs 13 residues. DNA for the CDR3: TGTGCCAGCAGTGTACAGCAAGACTATGGCTACACCTTC. It specifies CASSVQQDYGYTF.

V is TRBV6-1 and J is TRBJ1-6; 7 bases map to TRBD1. From germline, CDR1 is MNHNS and CDR2 SASEGT. V shed 8 bases and J 9 bases; nucleotides not matched to a gene: 13. The CDR3 is 15 residues long. The CDR3 DNA follows: TGTGCCAGCCGCCAGGGGGACCGGTCAGGTTCACCCCTCCACTTT. It yields the protein CASRQGDRSGSPLHF.

J is TRBJ2-5 and V is TRBV20-1; no firm D call. Germline lookup yields CDR1 DFQATT and CDR2 SNEGSKA (reference sequence). The CDR3 loop spans 13 amino acids. The germline V and J ends were trimmed by 5 bases and 5 bases, with 15 bases remaining between them. The DNA of the CDR3 is TGCAGTGCTCGGAAGGGTGGGTGGGAGACCCAGTACTTC. Its translation is CSARKGGWETQYF.

The sample holds a few counts of this clonotype. The V gene is TRBV19, the J gene TRBJ2-5; D perhaps matches TRBD1 (5 bases). Germline V gene lookup returns CDR1 LNHDA and CDR2 SQIVND (reference sequence). The germline V and J ends were trimmed by 3 bases and 6 bases, with 20 bases remaining between them. The CDR3 sequence is 16 residues long. The CDR3 DNA sequence: TGTGCCAGTAGTATCTCTTGGACAAGTCCGCTGAAGACCCAGTACTTC. Its translation: CASSISWTSPLKTQYF. Full variable domain (remainder filled in from reference TRBV19 and TRBJ2-5): DGGITQSPKYLFRKEGQNVTLSCEQNLNHDAMYWYRQDPGQGLRLIYYSQIVNDFQKGDIAEGYSVSREKKESFPLTVTSAQKNPTAFYLCASSISWTSPLKTQYFGPGTRLLVL.

This clonotype was observed a few times. The V gene is TRBV5-1, the J gene TRBJ2-5, with no clear D. Germline V gene sequence: CDR1 SGHRS, CDR2 YFSETQ. The germline V and J ends were trimmed by 4 bases and 4 bases, with 14 bases remaining between them. The CDR3 runs 14 residues. CDR3 residues: CASSVVGSRETQYF. CDR3 nucleotides: TGCGCCAGCAGCGTTGTGGGCTCCAGAGAGACCCAGTACTTC.

The chain has TRBV20-1 and TRBJ2-1; 8 bases fit TRBD2. Germline V gene data show CDR1 as DFQATT and CDR2 as SNEGSKA (reference sequence). The CDR3 loop spans 15 amino acids. Trimming at V came to 5 bases and at J to 9 bases, leaving 15 bases not matched to a gene. The DNA for the CDR3 is TGCAGTGCTCGACCTATCATTAGCGGGGCTTCTGAGCAGTTCTTC. Translation gives CSARPIISGASEQFF.